These 25 T cell receptor beta chains were sequenced from one sample in a study of blood T cell repertoires in COVID-19 (dated by TCRdb to 2020 to 2022). To prepare the library, the immunoSEQ multiplex PCR assay was applied. TCRdb retrieved this table from immuneACCESS and kept in-frame rearrangements only. Not all clones are present; in checked studies, unresolved V genes account for under half, and no reason is known for the remainder. Within this sample are about 320,000 clones, with 85% of them counted one time only. The ten largest clones capture under 2% of the sample. The sequenced sample was PBMCs or T cells enriched from blood (not recorded which). The receptor set was obtained from a woman in her thirties who had been exposed to COVID-19.

The chain uses TRBV7-3 and TRBJ1-1, with D possibly being TRBD1 (5 bases). Germline loops: CDR1 SGHTA, CDR2 FQGTGA. This CDR3 contains 15 residues. The ends were cut back, 5 bases at V and 2 bases at J, with 15 bases in the middle. In DNA, the CDR3 is TGTGCCAGCAGCCCCCAAACGGGGGGAAACACTGAAGCTTTCTTT. Translating gives CASSPQTGGNTEAFF.

This clone appeared a few times. DNA of the CDR3: TGTGCCAGCAGCTTAACGCCGGGACAGCTGTCGGGCTACACCTTC. This gives the protein CASSLTPGQLSGYTF. The J gene is TRBJ1-2, the V gene TRBV7-3, with 7 bases that match TRBD1. V lost 0 bases and J lost 8; bases outside the gene matches: 9. The CDR3 consists of 15 residues. Germline V gene sequence: CDR1 SGHTA, CDR2 FQGTGA.

This clone has only a few counts. V and J are TRBV5-1 and TRBJ1-1; D remains unclear. The CDR3 extends over 16 amino acids. Trimming removed 0 bases at V and 2 bases at J, with 14 bases between. Germline V lookup: CDR1 SGHRS, CDR2 YFSETQ. CDR3 sequence reads: CASSLVGLSINTEAFF. CDR3 nucleotide sequence: TGCGCCAGCAGCTTGGTCGGACTATCGATAAACACTGAAGCTTTCTTT.

The gene calls are TRBV7-2 and TRBJ1-2; TRBD1 agrees at 8 bases. Germline lookup yields CDR1 SGHTA and CDR2 FQGNSA. Trimming took 3 bases from V and 8 from J; bases not matched to a gene: 8. The CDR3 spans 14 residues. In DNA form, the CDR3 reads TGTGCCAGCAGCTTCAGGGGGCGGACGGAAGGCTACACCTTC. It yields the protein CASSFRGRTEGYTF.

The chain combines TRBV19 with TRBJ2-3; 9 nucleotides match TRBD2. The CDR3 is 18 amino acids. CDR1 LNHDA and CDR2 SQIVND come from the germline V gene (reference sequence). J was trimmed by 3 bases and V by 4 bases; bases with no gene match: 14. The CDR3 loop is CASSRSSGGNLGTDTQYF. The CDR3 DNA follows: TGTGCCAGTAGTAGATCGAGCGGGGGGAACCTAGGGACAGATACGCAGTATTTT. The variable domain in full, completed from reference TRBV19 and TRBJ2-3, reads DGGITQSPKYLFRKEGQNVTLSCEQNLNHDAMYWYRQDPGQGLRLIYYSQIVNDFQKGDIAEGYSVSREKKESFPLTVTSAQKNPTAFYLCASSRSSGGNLGTDTQYFGPGTRLTVL.

This chain uses TRBV27 with TRBJ2-7, with D possibly matching TRBD2 (6 bases). Germline V gives CDR1 MNHEY, CDR2 SMNVEV (reference sequence). CDR3 length: 13 amino acids. V lost 2 bases to trimming and J lost 2 bases, with 7 bases between them. CDR3 sequence: CASSLPGAYEQYF. As DNA, the CDR3 is TGTGCCAGCAGTTTACCGGGAGCCTACGAGCAGTACTTC.

J is TRBJ2-5 and V is TRBV20-1, with 9 bases identical to TRBD2. J was trimmed by 8 bases and V by 3 bases; bases with no gene match: 28. The germline gives CDR1 DFQATT, CDR2 SNEGSKA (reference sequence). The CDR3 runs to 20 residues. The CDR3: CSASPNTPWTSELLNCTQYF. For the CDR3, the DNA is TGCAGTGCTAGTCCGAACACTCCATGGACTAGCGAGCTTCTTAATTGTACCCAGTACTTC.

The J gene is TRBJ1-1, the V gene TRBV29-1; TRBD1 matches 7 bases. The V gene's germline CDR1 is SQVTM and CDR2 ANQGSEA. V was clipped by 5 bases and J by 7 bases; unmatched bases: 7. The CDR3 totals 12 residues. The DNA of the CDR3 is TGCAGCGTTTCGACAGGGTTCGATGAAGCTTTCTTT. The encoded protein is CSVSTGFDEAFF.

On this clone: A much larger clone lies a single base off, so this may be a read error. The rearrangement joins TRBV11-1 to TRBJ1-1; D is unclear. Between the trimmed V and J ends, which lost 1 base and 1 base, there was a span of 4 bases. In germline, CDR1 is SGHAT, CDR2 FQDESV (reference sequence). CDR3 length: 13 amino acids. The DNA for the CDR3 is TGTGCCAGCAGCTTAGGAGGGAACACTGAAGCTTTCTTT. Translation gives CASSLGGNTEAFF.

J is TRBJ1-5 and V is TRBV27; TRBD1 might be the D (6 bases). Trimming shortened V by 6 bases and J by 1 base, and 13 bases separated the two germline ends. CDR1 MNHEY and CDR2 SMNVEV come from the germline V gene (reference sequence). The length of the CDR3 is 15 residues. The CDR3 sequence: CASRTRTESNQPQHF. CDR3 coding DNA: TGTGCCAGCAGGACCAGGACAGAAAGCAATCAGCCCCAGCATTTT.

V usage is TRBV5-1 and J usage is TRBJ1-2; D gene ambiguous. Per germline, CDR1 SGHRS and CDR2 YFSETQ. V was pared by 0 bases and J by 4 bases, with 13 bases between. The CDR3 extends over 15 amino acids. For the CDR3, the DNA is TGCGCCAGCAGCTTGGGGGTAGAGGAGGGCTATGGCTACACCTTC. The encoded protein is CASSLGVEEGYGYTF.

This sequence joins TRBV5-5 and TRBJ1-2; perhaps TRBD1 as D (6 bases). This CDR3 spans 15 amino acids. V was shortened by 4 bases and J by 3 bases, with 16 bases between the two germline ends. CDR1 and CDR2 (germline): SGHKS, YYEKEE (reference sequence). The CDR3 sequence: CASSRTLGGDYGYTF. In DNA form, the CDR3 reads TGTGCCAGCAGCCGAACCCTAGGGGGTGACTATGGCTACACCTTC.

V is TRBV9 and J is TRBJ2-5; D is possibly TRBD2 (6 bases). The V end lost 3 bases, the J end lost 1 base, and 13 bases lay between the germline ends. This CDR3 has 15 residues. Per germline, CDR1 SGDLS and CDR2 YYNGEE. The DNA for the CDR3 is TGTGCCAGCAGCGCTGGGGGGAGACTCCAAGAGACCCAGTACTTC. Its protein product is CASSAGGRLQETQYF.

This chain uses TRBV19 with TRBJ1-1; the D gene is possibly TRBD1 (6 bases). This CDR3 is 11 amino acids long. Germline values: CDR1 LNHDA, CDR2 SQIVND (reference sequence). V lost 6 bases, J lost 4 bases, and 6 bases lay in between. In DNA form, the CDR3 reads TGTGCCAGTAGACAGGGCACTGAAGCTTTCTTT. This translates into CASRQGTEAFF.

This chain links TRBV6-1 with TRBJ1-1, with TRBD1 as a possible D gene (5 bases). CDR1 and CDR2 from the germline V gene are MNHNS and SASEGT. Trimming took 2 bases from V and 1 from J, leaving 8 bases between them. The CDR3 is 14 amino acids. CDR3 protein: CASSEFQGNTEAFF. CDR3 coding DNA: TGTGCCAGCAGTGAATTCCAGGGGAACACTGAAGCTTTCTTT.

The rearrangement links TRBV9 to TRBJ2-6; 7 bases match TRBD2. V trimming: 0 bases; J trimming: 2 bases; junction bases outside the gene matches: 11. CDR3 length: 19 amino acids. Germline lookup yields CDR1 SGDLS and CDR2 YYNGEE. The CDR3 reads CASSVDGGAGFTGANVLTF. CDR3 nucleotide sequence: TGTGCCAGCAGCGTAGATGGAGGAGCGGGATTTACTGGGGCCAACGTCCTGACTTTC.

This clone has a handful of counts. The sample has other DNA sequences that encode this CDR3 too. This chain joins TRBV7-2 and TRBJ2-3; D gene uncertain. Germline CDR1 and CDR2: SGHTA and FQGNSA. V dropped 3 bases and J dropped 5 bases, with 3 bases sitting between them. The CDR3 runs to 11 residues. CDR3 residues: CASSFRDTQYF. In DNA form, the CDR3 reads TGTGCCAGCAGCTTCCGAGATACGCAGTATTTT.

V and J are TRBV2 and TRBJ1-5; no reliable D call. CDR3 length: 13 amino acids. Germline V gene sequence: CDR1 SNHLY, CDR2 FYNNEI. The ends were cut back, 6 bases at V and 0 bases at J, with 6 bases in the middle. The CDR3 sequence: CASRDYSNQPQHF. Here the CDR3 DNA reads TGTGCCAGCAGAGACTATAGCAATCAGCCCCAGCATTTT. The full variable domain, rest sourced from reference TRBV2 and TRBJ1-5, is EPEVTQTPSHQVTQMGQEVILRCVPISNHLYFYWYRQILGQKVEFLVSFYNNEISEKSEIFDDQFSVERPDGSNFTLKIRSTKLEDSAMYFCASRDYSNQPQHFGDGTRLSIL.

This clone has a count of ten or more. V is TRBV7-9 and J is TRBJ1-5; D unclear. Germline V gene sequence: CDR1 SEHNR, CDR2 FQNEAQ (reference sequence). V lost 5 bases and J 6 bases, leaving 14 bases between the germline ends. The length of the CDR3 is 14 residues. CDR3 loop: CASSPDGGRQPQHF. Written as DNA, the CDR3 is TGTGCCAGCAGCCCGGACGGAGGGCGTCAGCCCCAGCATTTT.

This clone was seen once. The chain has TRBV30 and TRBJ1-1, with D unclear. This CDR3 contains 13 residues. Germline V gene sequence: CDR1 GTSNPN, CDR2 SVGIG (reference sequence). Trimming cost V 0 bases and J 3 bases, with 8 bases left between them. The CDR3 bases are TGTGCCTGGAGTGTTCTGCAGTACACTGAAGCTTTCTTT. This codes for CAWSVLQYTEAFF.

This rearrangement joins TRBV11-2 to TRBJ2-7, with a possible D match to TRBD2 (6 bases). Germline-derived CDR1 and CDR2 are SGHAT and FQNNGV. V was cut by 5 bases and J by 4 bases, with 12 bases left in between. The CDR3 contains 13 residues. In DNA form, the CDR3 reads TGTGCCAGCAGCCGCGGGACCGAATACGAGCAGTACTTC. It codes for CASSRGTEYEQYF.

The J gene is TRBJ2-5, the V gene TRBV28; 13 positions match TRBD2. J lost 1 base, V lost 6 bases, and 5 bases had no gene match. Germline-derived CDR1 and CDR2 are MDHEN and SYDVKM. This CDR3 has 16 residues. The CDR3 nucleotides are TGTGCCAGCAGCCTCCGGACTAGCGGGAGCCAAGAGACCCAGTACTTC. Protein sequence: CASSLRTSGSQETQYF.

Comments on this clone: At one of its ends the junction is not consistent with the germline gene, which may arise from a read error. CDR3 nucleotides: TGTGCTAGCAGCTTGTCGCCGGGAGGAGGGACCGGGGAGCTGTTTTTT. Translating gives CASSLSPGGGTGELFF. The chain has TRBV7-7 and TRBJ2-2; 7 nucleotides match TRBD2. CDR1 and CDR2 (germline): SSHAT, FNYEAQ (reference sequence). This CDR3 is built from 16 residues.

This rearrangement joins TRBV4-1 to TRBJ2-2; no firm D call. The ends were cut back, 2 bases at V and 3 bases at J, with 13 bases in the middle. Germline values: CDR1 MGHRA, CDR2 YSYEKL. This CDR3 region has 16 residues. The CDR3 bases are TGCGCCAGCAGCCAAACTTTGAATTCGCACACCGGGGAGCTGTTTTTT. It specifies CASSQTLNSHTGELFF.

This rearrangement joins TRBV7-6 to TRBJ2-7, with D perhaps TRBD1 (7 bases). In germline, CDR1 is SGHVS, CDR2 FNYEAQ. The ends were cut back, 1 base at V and 2 bases at J, with 12 bases in the middle. The CDR3 totals 15 residues. This CDR3 is CASSLGRGATYEQYF. In DNA form, the CDR3 reads TGTGCCAGCAGCTTAGGCAGGGGGGCAACCTACGAGCAGTACTTC. The full variable domain, in which reference TRBV7-6 and TRBJ2-7 provide the parts outside the CDR3, is GAGVSQSPRYKVTKRGQDVALRCDPISGHVSLYWYRQALGQGPEFLTYFNYEAQQDKSGLPNDRFSAERPEGSISTLTIQRTEQRDSAMYRCASSLGRGATYEQYFGPGTRLTVT.